This TCR delta chain is drawn from a study of DNA immune sequencing with unique molecular identifiers (TCRdb year 2020). For context, the study as a whole: gammadelta T cells were enriched from buffy coats using immunomagnetic cell separation, and their genomic DNA was sequenced. An ultrasensitive DNA-based TRD repertoire sequencing method using PCR-introduced unique molecular identifiers was developed and validated in the study. For the enriched versus non-enriched comparison, approximately 100 ng enriched gammadelta T-cell DNA and roughly 1,000 ng non-enriched PBMC DNA were sequenced. The method was checked using synthetic reference molecules and blood samples from healthy people. All donors were healthy people, and more than nine of the donors were profiled using sorted gammadelta T cells from peripheral blood. Fluorescence-activated cell sorting was used to enrich gammadelta T cells from the PBMC of roughly ten healthy people.

What the work shows at the level of the full study, not this receptor alone: Among clonotypes in healthy donors, the most frequent TRD rearrangement was TRDV2 paired with TRDJ1. Variation in TRD repertoire diversity was observed between healthy donors, with several donors found to be highly oligoclonal, in that the top 5 clonotypes exceeded half of productive molecules. Novel TRD sequences not targeted by the primers cannot be detected with the primer-based approach.

Library creation used multiplex PCR. A 32-plex assay with primers for all 8 TRDV and 4 TRDJ genes covering the CDR3 was used to amplify genomic DNA. A 12-nucleotide UMI was introduced during three to four barcoding PCR cycles, after which a second PCR was performed with Illumina adapter primers. AMPure XP beads were used for library purification, and library quality was checked on a Fragment Analyzer with the HS NGS Fragment kit. An Illumina MiniSeq mid-output kit with roughly 19% PhiX and 150 cycles of paired-end reads was used for sequencing. The paper's data handling went like this. Reads were processed with MIGEC version 1.2.9 to group reads by UMI and build error-corrected consensus sequences. Modified VDJtools version 1.2.1 scripts and the tcR R package were used for post-processing. The public reads were reprocessed by TCRdb using CATT, and rows of matching DNA were later combined. V and J calls and clone size were set by TCRdb, not the authors. This sample lists more than 550 delta-chain clones; 9% to 15% were detected once. 70% of the sample belongs to the ten largest clones.

CDR3 length: 18 amino acids, cysteine to phenylalanine. This entry keeps only the CDR3 DNA: 54 bases, framed from base 1. Here V drops 4 bases and J drops 0 bases, and the junction holds 14 bases not matched to any gene. CDR1 and CDR2, looked up from the germline V gene, are GEAIGNYY and EKD. This clone was detected a few times. Its antigen is unknown. Nothing much larger sits one base from this clone, and base qualities are not available. The clonotype was recovered from a human donor in good health. This receptor chain uses TRDV2 and TRDJ1, with TRDD3 identical over 9 junction bases. Sequenced material: gamma-delta T cells from PBMCs. The CDR3 in this case is CACETIKILGEYTDKLIF. At the DNA level, the sequence is TGTGCCTGTGAGACGATCAAAATACTGGGGGAGTACACCGATAAACTCATCTTT.